This T cell receptor beta chain is drawn from a study of blood T cells in healthy people across ages. This clonotype was seen a few times. What it binds is unknown. A sample-barcoded 5' primer and a J-beta primer mix were used in a second PCR of roughly 6 to 11 cycles. TCRdb passed the 5' RACE reads through MiXCR, listing each CDR3 protein once. Counted here are approximately 800,000 distinct CDR3 sequences, 46% occurring once; the ten biggest clones make up roughly 18%. The study's findings and limits: Naive and antigen-experienced cells were not separated, limiting conclusive comparison. Long-lived and aged donors differed, with more naive CD4+ cells and higher diversity in the long-lived.

This CDR3 is built from 15 residues. The V end was cut by 4 bases, the J end by 4 bases, with 14 bases between. Germline CDR1 reads LGHDT; CDR2 reads YNNKEL (reference sequence). Samples each yielded at least 5.5 micrograms of total RNA. V is TRBV3-1 and J is TRBJ1-5, with D tentatively TRBD1 (5 bases). This clonotype originated in a man at least 80 years old in good health. Sequencing was performed on blood. Here the CDR3 reads CASSPRGQLNQPQHF. In nucleotides, the CDR3 is TGTGCCAGCAGCCCAAGGGGTCAATTGAATCAGCCCCAGCATTTT.